The rows below give T cell receptor beta chains drawn from one sample of a study of shared T cell receptors in the human thymus. The assay was immunoSEQ multiplex PCR, and TCRdb's table has in-frame clones only and misses some. This table holds approximately 760,000 clones, approximately 83% found once. The sample also formed part of further work on human thymus T cells.

The sample was thymocytes. The receptors originated from a girl under three years old with a congenital heart defect. Both conserved end residues are part of each CDR3. D genes are given only for firm matches. The size entry is marked missing in some rows and otherwise reads once, few, many or a size class.

v_call	clone_size	j_call	d_call	cdr3_aa	cdr3_nt
TRBV4-1	NA	TRBJ1-1	NA	CASSYRDQNTEAFF	TGCGCCAGCAGCTACAGGGATCAGAACACTGAAGCTTTCTTT
TRBV4-3	NA	TRBJ2-5	TRBD1	CASSQWDREETQYF	TGCGCCAGCAGCCAGTGGGACAGGGAAGAGACCCAGTACTTC
TRBV27	NA	TRBJ1-2	NA	CASSLTKTYGYTF	TGTGCCAGCAGTTTAACAAAAACCTATGGCTACACCTTC
TRBV2	NA	TRBJ2-1	NA	CASRGPHEQFF	TGTGCCAGCAGGGGGCCCCATGAGCAGTTCTTC
TRBV9	NA	TRBJ2-1	TRBD2	CASSQSGGAYNEQFF	TGTGCCAGCAGCCAAAGCGGGGGGGCCTACAATGAGCAGTTCTTC
TRBV15	NA	TRBJ2-2	TRBD1	CATSRAPRRDRGYGGELFF	TGTGCCACCAGCCGCGCCCCTCGCCGGGACAGGGGTTACGGCGGGGAGCTGTTTTTT
TRBV4-1	NA	TRBJ2-7	TRBD1	CASSAPRGTGKYEQYF	TGCGCCAGCAGCGCGCCTAGGGGGACAGGTAAGTACGAGCAGTACTTC
TRBV12-5	few	TRBJ1-3	NA	CASGLVQVPTSGNTIYF	TGTGCTAGTGGTTTGGTACAGGTCCCCACTTCGGGAAACACCATATATTTT
TRBV7-8	once	TRBJ2-7	NA	CASSLVRDQPGKFGWAFYEQYF	TGTGCCAGCAGCTTAGTAAGGGATCAGCCCGGGAAATTCGGATGGGCCTTTTACGAGCAGTACTTC
TRBV7-2	NA	TRBJ2-6	TRBD1	CASSGDRGSGANVLTF	TGTGCCAGCAGCGGCGACAGGGGCTCTGGGGCCAACGTCCTGACTTTC
TRBV6-1	NA	TRBJ2-2	NA	CASVSVSGTGELFF	TGTGCCAGCGTATCCGTCAGCGGTACCGGGGAGCTGTTTTTT
TRBV5-4	NA	TRBJ1-1	NA	CASSSSREATEAFF	TGTGCCAGCAGCTCCAGCAGGGAGGCTACTGAAGCTTTCTTT
TRBV7-2	NA	TRBJ2-3	NA	CASSLVSGGDTQYF	TGTGCCAGCAGCTTAGTTTCAGGCGGGGATACGCAGTATTTT
TRBV19	few	TRBJ1-1	TRBD1	CASSPGQQMNTEAFF	TGTGCCAGTAGTCCGGGACAGCAAATGAACACTGAAGCTTTCTTT
TRBV10-3	NA	TRBJ2-2	TRBD1	CAITGGTGDTGELFF	TGTGCCATCACCGGGGGGACAGGGGACACCGGGGAGCTGTTTTTT
TRBV7-3	NA	TRBJ1-6	NA	CASSPQKGRGSLLHF	TGTGCCAGCAGCCCACAGAAAGGAAGGGGTTCGCTCCTCCACTTT
TRBV2	NA	TRBJ2-7	TRBD1	CASLDRSTYEQYF	TGTGCCAGCTTGGACAGGTCAACCTACGAGCAGTACTTC
TRBV10-3	NA	TRBJ2-7	TRBD2	CAISAGGKPYEQYF	TGTGCCATCAGTGCGGGGGGGAAGCCCTACGAGCAGTACTTC
TRBV5-5	NA	TRBJ1-2	TRBD1	CASSRDRGRYGGYTF	TGTGCCAGCAGCCGGGACAGGGGGCGATATGGTGGCTACACCTTC
TRBV4-1	once	TRBJ1-1	NA	CASSQDRGHSDTEAFF	TGCGCCAGCAGCCAAGATAGGGGACACTCCGACACTGAAGCTTTCTTT
TRBV25-1	once	TRBJ2-6	TRBD1	CASRPGQGSSGANVLTF	TGTGCCAGCAGACCGGGACAGGGAAGCTCTGGGGCCAACGTCCTGACTTTC
TRBV9	once	TRBJ1-2	NA	CASSGGGGGVNYGYTF	TGTGCCAGCAGCGGGGGGGGAGGGGGAGTGAACTATGGCTACACCTTC
TRBV5-1	few	TRBJ2-1	TRBD2	CASSQPSGGAYNEQFF	TGCGCCAGCAGCCAACCTAGCGGGGGGGCTTACAATGAGCAGTTCTTC